This T cell receptor (beta chain) was sequenced in a study of blood T cell repertoires in COVID-19. Turning to the study itself: Researchers got acute and convalescent COVID-19 samples from the United States, Italy and Spain.

Per the original data handling: Estimates of nucleated cell counts were drawn from the amplification of reference gene primers. The table came from immunoSEQ multiplex PCR; TCRdb's copy has only in-frame clones and leaves some out. V and J calls and clone size come straight from that table; D and trimming were deduced from the DNA. The data show roughly 70,000 clones, with over 65% seen just once and less than 40% held by the top ten. The specimen sequenced was peripheral blood. This sequence was found in a woman aged 70-85 years with acute or convalescent COVID-19.

This CDR3 reads CASSLANTREQFF. DNA of the CDR3: TGTGCCAGCAGCTTAGCTAATACTCGTGAGCAGTTCTTC. This chain joins TRBV7-3 and TRBJ2-1; D is ambiguous. Trimming cost V 2 bases and J 9 bases, with 11 bases left between them. The CDR3 sequence is 13 residues long. Germline V gene sequence: CDR1 SGHTA, CDR2 FQGTGA.